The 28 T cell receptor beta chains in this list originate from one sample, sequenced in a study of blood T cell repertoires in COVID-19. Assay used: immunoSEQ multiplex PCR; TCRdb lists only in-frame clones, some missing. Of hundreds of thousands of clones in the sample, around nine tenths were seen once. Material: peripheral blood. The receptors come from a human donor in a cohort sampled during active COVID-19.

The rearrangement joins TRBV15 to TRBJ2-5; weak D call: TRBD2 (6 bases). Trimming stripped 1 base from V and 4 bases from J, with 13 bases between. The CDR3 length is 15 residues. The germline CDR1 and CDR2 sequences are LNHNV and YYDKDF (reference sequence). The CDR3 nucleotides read TGTGCCACCAGCAGAGTCCTGGGGGGAGGAGAGACCCAGTACTTC. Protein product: CATSRVLGGGETQYF.

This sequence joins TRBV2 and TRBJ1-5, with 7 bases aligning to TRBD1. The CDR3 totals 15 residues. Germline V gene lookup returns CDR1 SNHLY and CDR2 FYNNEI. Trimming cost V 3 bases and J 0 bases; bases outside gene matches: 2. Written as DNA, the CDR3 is TGTGCCAGCAGTGAGGAGGGGGCTAGCAATCAGCCCCAGCATTTT. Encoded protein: CASSEEGASNQPQHF.

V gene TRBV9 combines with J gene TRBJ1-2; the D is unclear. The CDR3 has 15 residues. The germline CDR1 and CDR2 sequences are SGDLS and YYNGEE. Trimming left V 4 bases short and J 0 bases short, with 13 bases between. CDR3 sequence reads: CASSPTQKANYGYTF. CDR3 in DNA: TGTGCCAGCAGCCCGACTCAGAAAGCTAACTATGGCTACACCTTC. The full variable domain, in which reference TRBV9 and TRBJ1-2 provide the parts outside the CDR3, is DSGVTQTPKHLITATGQRVTLRCSPRSGDLSVYWYQQSLDQGLQFLIQYYNGEERAKGNILERFSAQQFPDLHSELNLSSLELGDSALYFCASSPTQKANYGYTFGSGTRLTVV.

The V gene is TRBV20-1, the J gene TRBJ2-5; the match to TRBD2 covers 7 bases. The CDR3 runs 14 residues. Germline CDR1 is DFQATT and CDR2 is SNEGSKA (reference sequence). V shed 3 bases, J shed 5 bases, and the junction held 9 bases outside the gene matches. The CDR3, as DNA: TGCAGTGCTAGTGACTTTCAGGGAGGGGAGACCCAGTACTTC. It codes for CSASDFQGGETQYF.

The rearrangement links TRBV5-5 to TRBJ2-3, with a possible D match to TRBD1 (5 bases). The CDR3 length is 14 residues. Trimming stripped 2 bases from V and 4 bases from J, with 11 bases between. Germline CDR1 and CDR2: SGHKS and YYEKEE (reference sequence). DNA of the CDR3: TGTGCCAGCAGCTTTTTAGGGGTAGCAGATACGCAGTATTTT. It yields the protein CASSFLGVADTQYF.

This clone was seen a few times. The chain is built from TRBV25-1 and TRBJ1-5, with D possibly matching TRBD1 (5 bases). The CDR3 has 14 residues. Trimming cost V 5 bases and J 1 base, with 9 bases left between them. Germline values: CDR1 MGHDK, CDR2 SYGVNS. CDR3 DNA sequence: TGTGCCAGCAGTAAGACAGACAGCAATCAGCCCCAGCATTTT. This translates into CASSKTDSNQPQHF. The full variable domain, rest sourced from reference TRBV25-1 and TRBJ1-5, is EADIYQTPRYLVIGTGKKITLECSQTMGHDKMYWYQQDPGMELHLIHYSYGVNSTEKGDLSSESTVSRIRTEHFPLTLESARPSHTSQYLCASSKTDSNQPQHFGDGTRLSIL.

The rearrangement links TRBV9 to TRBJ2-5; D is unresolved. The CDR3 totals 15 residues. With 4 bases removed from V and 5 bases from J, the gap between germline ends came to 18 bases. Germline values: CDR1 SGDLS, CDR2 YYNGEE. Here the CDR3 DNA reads TGTGCCAGCAGCCTACTTTTAGGCCCCGGGGAGACCCAGTACTTC. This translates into CASSLLLGPGETQYF.

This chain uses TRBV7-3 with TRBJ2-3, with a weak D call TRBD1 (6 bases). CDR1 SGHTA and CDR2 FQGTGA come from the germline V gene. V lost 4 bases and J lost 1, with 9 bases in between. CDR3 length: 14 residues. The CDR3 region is CASSSNRGTDTQYF. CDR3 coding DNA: TGTGCCAGCAGCTCAAACAGGGGCACAGATACGCAGTATTTT. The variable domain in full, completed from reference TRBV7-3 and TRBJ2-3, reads GAGVSQTPSNKVTEKGKYVELRCDPISGHTALYWYRQSLGQGPEFLIYFQGTGAADDSGLPNDRFFAVRPEGSVSTLKIQRTERGDSAVYLCASSSNRGTDTQYFGPGTRLTVL.

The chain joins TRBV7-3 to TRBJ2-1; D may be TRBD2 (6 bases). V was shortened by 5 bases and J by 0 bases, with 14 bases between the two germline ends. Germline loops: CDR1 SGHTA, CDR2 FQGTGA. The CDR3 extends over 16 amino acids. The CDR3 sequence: CASSNILASSYNEQFF. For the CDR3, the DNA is TGTGCCAGCAGCAATATTCTAGCGAGCTCCTACAATGAGCAGTTCTTC.

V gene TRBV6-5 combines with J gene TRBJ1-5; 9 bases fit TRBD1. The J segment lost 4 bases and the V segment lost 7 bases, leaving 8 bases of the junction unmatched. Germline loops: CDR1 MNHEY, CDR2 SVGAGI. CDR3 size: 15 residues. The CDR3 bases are TGTGCCAGCATATTTACAGGGGGCGATAATCAGCCCCAGCATTTT. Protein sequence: CASIFTGGDNQPQHF.

CDR3 residues: CASSQDPGLAGGLSTDTQYF. The CDR3 coding sequence is TGTGCCAGCAGCCAGGACCCGGGACTAGCGGGAGGACTTAGCACAGATACGCAGTATTTT. This rearrangement joins TRBV3-1 (or the pseudogene TRBV3-2) to TRBJ2-3; TRBD2 matches 15 bases. The germline V gene encodes CDR1 LGHDT and CDR2 YNNKEL (reference sequence). The CDR3 has 20 residues. V shed 3 bases and J 0 bases; nucleotides not matched to a gene: 10.

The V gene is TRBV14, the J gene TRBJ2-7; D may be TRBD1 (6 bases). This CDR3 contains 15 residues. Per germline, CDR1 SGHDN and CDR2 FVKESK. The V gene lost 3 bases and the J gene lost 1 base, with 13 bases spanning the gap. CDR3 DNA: TGTGCCAGCAGCCAGAGGACAGATTTTTCCTACGAGCAGTACTTC. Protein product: CASSQRTDFSYEQYF.

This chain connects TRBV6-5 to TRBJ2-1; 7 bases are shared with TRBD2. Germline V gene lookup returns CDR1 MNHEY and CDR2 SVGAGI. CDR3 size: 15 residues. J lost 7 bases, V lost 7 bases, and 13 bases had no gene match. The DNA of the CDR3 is TGTGCCAGCACCAAAAGGGAGGGAGGGCCTAATGAGCAGTTCTTC. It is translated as CASTKREGGPNEQFF.

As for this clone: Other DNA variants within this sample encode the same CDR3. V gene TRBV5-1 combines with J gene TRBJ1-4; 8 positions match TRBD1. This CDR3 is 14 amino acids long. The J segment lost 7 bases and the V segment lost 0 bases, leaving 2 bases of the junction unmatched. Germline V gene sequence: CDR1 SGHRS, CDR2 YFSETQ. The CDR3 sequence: CASSLGQGSEKLFF. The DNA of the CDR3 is TGCGCCAGCAGCTTGGGACAGGGGAGTGAAAAACTGTTTTTT.

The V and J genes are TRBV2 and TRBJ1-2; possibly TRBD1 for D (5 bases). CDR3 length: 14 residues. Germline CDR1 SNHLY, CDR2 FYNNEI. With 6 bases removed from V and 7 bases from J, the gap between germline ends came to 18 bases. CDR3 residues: CASRKNEGDGGYTF. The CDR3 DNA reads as TGTGCCAGCAGAAAGAATGAAGGGGATGGTGGCTACACCTTC.

As DNA, the CDR3 is TGCAGCGTTGAAGATCGAGGGGAGACCCAGTACTTC. This gives the protein CSVEDRGETQYF. The chain combines TRBV29-1 with TRBJ2-5; TRBD2 is a possible D gene (5 bases). V lost 0 bases and J lost 5, with 7 bases in between. Germline CDR1 and CDR2: SQVTM and ANQGSEA. The CDR3 contains 12 residues. Full variable domain (rest looked up from reference TRBV29-1 and TRBJ2-5): SAVISQKPSRDICQRGTSLTIQCQVDSQVTMMFWYRQQPGQSLTLIATANQGSEATYESGFVIDKFPISRPNLTFSTLTVSNMSPEDSSIYLCSVEDRGETQYFGPGTRLLVL.

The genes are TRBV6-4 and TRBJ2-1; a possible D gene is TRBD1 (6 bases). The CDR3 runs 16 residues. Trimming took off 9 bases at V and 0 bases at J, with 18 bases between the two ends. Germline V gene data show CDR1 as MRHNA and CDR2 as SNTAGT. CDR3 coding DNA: TGTGCCAGAAACAGGGAGCCGGGGAGCTCCTACAATGAGCAGTTCTTC. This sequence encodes CARNREPGSSYNEQFF.

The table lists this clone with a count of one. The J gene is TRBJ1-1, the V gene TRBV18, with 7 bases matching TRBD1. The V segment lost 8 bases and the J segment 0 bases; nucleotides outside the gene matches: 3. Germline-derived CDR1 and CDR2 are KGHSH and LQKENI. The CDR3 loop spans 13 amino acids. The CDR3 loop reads CASRDRVNTEAFF. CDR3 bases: TGTGCCAGCAGGGACAGAGTGAACACTGAAGCTTTCTTT.

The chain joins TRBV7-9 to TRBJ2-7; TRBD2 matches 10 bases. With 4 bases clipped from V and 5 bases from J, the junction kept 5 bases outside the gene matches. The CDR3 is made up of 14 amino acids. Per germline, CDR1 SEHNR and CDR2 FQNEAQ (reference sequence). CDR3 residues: CASSSGTSVDEQYF. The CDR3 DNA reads TGTGCCAGCAGCTCCGGGACTAGCGTTGACGAGCAGTACTTC. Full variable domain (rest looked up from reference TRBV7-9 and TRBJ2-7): DTGVSQNPRHKITKRGQNVTFRCDPISEHNRLYWYRQTLGQGPEFLTYFQNEAQLEKSRLLSDRFSAERPKGSFSTLEIQRTEQGDSAMYLCASSSGTSVDEQYFGPGTRLTVT.

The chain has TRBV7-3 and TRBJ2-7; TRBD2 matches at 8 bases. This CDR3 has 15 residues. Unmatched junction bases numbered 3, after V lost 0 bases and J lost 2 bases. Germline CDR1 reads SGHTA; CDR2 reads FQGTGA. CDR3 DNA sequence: TGTGCCAGCAGCTTAACCGGGGGGGCCACCTACGAGCAGTACTTC. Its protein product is CASSLTGGATYEQYF.

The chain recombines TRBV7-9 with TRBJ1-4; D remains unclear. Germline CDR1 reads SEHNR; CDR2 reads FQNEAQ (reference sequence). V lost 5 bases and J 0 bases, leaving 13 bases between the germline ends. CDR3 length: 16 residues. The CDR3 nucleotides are TGTGCCAGCAGCCCAACCCCCGGGGCAACTAATGAAAAACTGTTTTTT. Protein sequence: CASSPTPGATNEKLFF.

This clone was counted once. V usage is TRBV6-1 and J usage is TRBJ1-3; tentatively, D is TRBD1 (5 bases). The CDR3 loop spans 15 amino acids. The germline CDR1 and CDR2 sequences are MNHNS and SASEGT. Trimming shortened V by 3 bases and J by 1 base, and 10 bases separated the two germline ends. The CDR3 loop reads CASSEAPGSGNTIYF. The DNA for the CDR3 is TGTGCCAGCAGTGAGGCACCAGGGTCTGGAAACACCATATATTTT.

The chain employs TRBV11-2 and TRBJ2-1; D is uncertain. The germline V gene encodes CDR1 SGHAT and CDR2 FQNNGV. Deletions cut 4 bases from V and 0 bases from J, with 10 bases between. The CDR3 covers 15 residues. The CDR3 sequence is CASSSLESSYNEQFF. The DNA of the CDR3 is TGTGCCAGCAGCTCCCTAGAGTCCTCCTACAATGAGCAGTTCTTC.

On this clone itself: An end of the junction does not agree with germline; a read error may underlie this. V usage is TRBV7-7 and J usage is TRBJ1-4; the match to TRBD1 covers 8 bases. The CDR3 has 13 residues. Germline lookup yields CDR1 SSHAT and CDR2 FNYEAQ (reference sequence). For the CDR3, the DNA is TGTGCTAGCAGCCCTGGACAGGGTGAAAAACTGTTTTTT. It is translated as CASSPGQGEKLFF. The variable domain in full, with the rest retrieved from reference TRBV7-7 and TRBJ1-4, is GAGVSQSPRYKVTKRGQDVTLRCDPISSHATLYWYQQALGQGPEFLTYFNYEAQPDKSGLPSDRFSAERPEGSISTLTIQRTEQRDSAMYRCASSPGQGEKLFFGSGTQLSVL.

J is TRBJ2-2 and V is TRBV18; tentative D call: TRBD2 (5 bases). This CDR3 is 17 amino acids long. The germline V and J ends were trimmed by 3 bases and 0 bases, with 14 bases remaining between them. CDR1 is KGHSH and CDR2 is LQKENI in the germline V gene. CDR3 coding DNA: TGTGCCAGCTCACCCCCTCTAGCCCCGACGAACACCGGGGAGCTGTTTTTT. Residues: CASSPPLAPTNTGELFF.

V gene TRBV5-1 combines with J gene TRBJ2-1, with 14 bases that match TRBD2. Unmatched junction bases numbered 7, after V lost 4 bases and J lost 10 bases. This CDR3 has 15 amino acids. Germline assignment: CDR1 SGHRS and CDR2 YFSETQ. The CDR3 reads CASSPGTSGRREQFF. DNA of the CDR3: TGCGCCAGCAGCCCGGGGACTAGCGGGAGAAGGGAGCAGTTCTTC. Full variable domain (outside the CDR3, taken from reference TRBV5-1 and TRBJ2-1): KAGVTQTPRYLIKTRGQQVTLSCSPISGHRSVSWYQQTPGQGLQFLFEYFSETQRNKGNFPGRFSGRQFSNSRSEMNVSTLELGDSALYLCASSPGTSGRREQFFGPGTRLTVL.

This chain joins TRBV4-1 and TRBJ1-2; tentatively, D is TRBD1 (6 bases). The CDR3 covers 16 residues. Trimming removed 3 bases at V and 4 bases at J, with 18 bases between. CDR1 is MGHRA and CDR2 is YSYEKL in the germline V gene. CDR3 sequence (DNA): TGCGCCAGCAGCCAGCCTGAGGGGGGGCTCGTCTATGGCTACACCTTC. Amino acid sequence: CASSQPEGGLVYGYTF.

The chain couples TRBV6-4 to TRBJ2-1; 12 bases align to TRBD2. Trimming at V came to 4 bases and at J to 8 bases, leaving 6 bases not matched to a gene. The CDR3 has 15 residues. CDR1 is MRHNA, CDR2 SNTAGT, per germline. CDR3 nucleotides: TGTGCCAGCAGTGTACTAGCGGGAGGATTATATGAGCAGTTCTTC. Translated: CASSVLAGGLYEQFF.